These 32 T cell receptor beta chains originate from one sample sequenced in a study of blood T cell repertoires in COVID-19. Assay used: immunoSEQ multiplex PCR; TCRdb lists only in-frame clones, some missing. The sample lists approximately 480,000 clones, roughly 87% seen once, with 0.75% to 0.9% in the top ten. The material sequenced was peripheral blood. These receptors were obtained from a young man with COVID-19, enrolled during active disease.

The chain uses TRBV6-5 and TRBJ2-1, with TRBD1 matching over 11 bases. Germline V gene sequence: CDR1 MNHEY, CDR2 SVGAGI. The CDR3 sequence is 16 residues long. After removal of 1 base from V and 3 bases from J, the junction contained 2 bases not matched to a gene. This CDR3 is CASSYLGQGVYNEQFF. CDR3 DNA: TGTGCCAGCAGTTACTTGGGACAGGGGGTCTACAATGAGCAGTTCTTC.

The chain combines TRBV29-1 with TRBJ1-1; D gene unclear. The V end lost 8 bases, the J end lost 0 bases, and 10 bases lay between the germline ends. Germline V gives CDR1 SQVTM, CDR2 ANQGSEA. The CDR3 length is 12 residues. The CDR3 spells CSPYSLNTEAFF. The CDR3 region has the DNA TGCAGCCCTTACAGCCTGAACACTGAAGCTTTCTTT.

The chain employs TRBV2 and TRBJ1-2; 7 bases agree with TRBD1. This CDR3 has 13 residues. Germline CDR1 SNHLY, CDR2 FYNNEI. The junction had 6 bases not matched to a gene; V was cut back by 4 bases and J by 7 bases. The CDR3 spells CASSAWDSSGYTF. The DNA of the CDR3 is TGTGCCAGCAGTGCTTGGGACAGTAGTGGCTACACCTTC.

The chain's CDR3 is CAWTAASGSPLHF. The CDR3 coding sequence is TGTGCCTGGACGGCAGCCTCAGGGTCACCCCTCCACTTT. V and J are TRBV30 and TRBJ1-6, with D perhaps matching TRBD1 (5 bases). The CDR3 is 13 amino acids. Germline V gene lookup returns CDR1 GTSNPN and CDR2 SVGIG (reference sequence). V shed 4 bases and J shed 10 bases, with 14 bases lying between them.

The genes are TRBV6-1 and TRBJ2-5, with D maybe TRBD2 (5 bases). V was pared by 3 bases and J by 4 bases, with 12 bases between. CDR3 length: 14 residues. CDR1 and CDR2 (germline): MNHNS, SASEGT. The CDR3: CASSERVLGETQYF. The CDR3 DNA reads as TGTGCCAGCAGTGAGAGGGTCCTGGGAGAGACCCAGTACTTC.

The count of this clone is one. V usage is TRBV7-2 and J usage is TRBJ2-3; TRBD2 aligns across 11 bases. V was clipped by 4 bases and J by 5 bases; unmatched bases: 2. CDR1 and CDR2 (germline): SGHTA, FQGNSA. This CDR3 region has 14 residues. CDR3 nucleotide sequence: TGTGCCAGCAGCTCCGGGACTAGCGGAGATACGCAGTATTTT. Translation: CASSSGTSGDTQYF.

This clone was detected once. The V gene is TRBV13, the J gene TRBJ2-7, with 8 bases fitting TRBD2. Trimming at V came to 9 bases and at J to 7 bases, leaving 11 bases not matched to a gene. Germline loops: CDR1 PRHDT, CDR2 FYEKMQ (reference sequence). The CDR3 runs to 13 residues. CDR3 sequence reads: CARALAGPREQYF. The CDR3 DNA reads as TGTGCCAGAGCATTAGCGGGACCGAGGGAGCAGTACTTC.

This chain uses TRBV3-1 (or the pseudogene TRBV3-2) with TRBJ2-3, with 7 bases that match TRBD2. The ends lost 3 bases at V and 3 bases at J; junction bases unmatched: 6. In germline, CDR1 is LGHDT, CDR2 YNNKEL (reference sequence). The CDR3 totals 15 residues. This CDR3 is CASSHGLVGTDTQYF. The CDR3 nucleotides read TGTGCCAGCAGCCACGGACTAGTGGGTACAGATACGCAGTATTTT.

The genes are TRBV7-6 and TRBJ2-5, with 8 bases matching TRBD2. With 3 bases clipped from V and 4 bases from J, the junction kept 7 bases outside the gene matches. The CDR3 spans 15 residues. Germline assignment: CDR1 SGHVS and CDR2 FNYEAQ. CDR3 coding DNA: TGTGCCAGCAGCTTGATCGGGGGGGGCAGAGAGACCCAGTACTTC. The encoded protein is CASSLIGGGRETQYF.

This rearrangement joins TRBV5-8 to TRBJ2-1, with D unresolved. Between the trimmed V and J ends, which lost 0 bases and 5 bases, there was a span of 9 bases. Germline values: CDR1 SGHTS, CDR2 YDEGEE. The CDR3 is 14 amino acids. In DNA, the CDR3 is TGTGCCAGCAGCTTGGCGGTTGCAAACAATGAGCAGTTCTTC. Its translation: CASSLAVANNEQFF.

This clone showed up just once. The chain carries TRBV6-5 and TRBJ2-5, with 7 bases lining up with TRBD2. J lost 2 bases, V lost 2 bases, and 8 bases had no gene match. The CDR3 totals 16 residues. The germline CDR1 and CDR2 sequences are MNHEY and SVGAGI. CDR3 amino acids: CASSYAGAGQQETQYF. The CDR3 DNA follows: TGTGCCAGCAGTTACGCGGGAGCGGGGCAGCAAGAGACCCAGTACTTC.

The gene calls are TRBV5-1 and TRBJ1-2; TRBD1 is a possible D gene (6 bases). CDR3 size: 14 residues. Germline V gives CDR1 SGHRS, CDR2 YFSETQ. The ends were cut back, 6 bases at V and 6 bases at J, with 18 bases in the middle. CDR3 sequence (DNA): TGCGCCAGCACCCTAGTGACAGGAAGTCATGGCTACACCTTC. It encodes CASTLVTGSHGYTF. Using reference TRBV5-1 and TRBJ1-2 for the parts outside the CDR3, the full variable domain is KAGVTQTPRYLIKTRGQQVTLSCSPISGHRSVSWYQQTPGQGLQFLFEYFSETQRNKGNFPGRFSGRQFSNSRSEMNVSTLELGDSALYLCASTLVTGSHGYTFGSGTRLTVV.

The V and J genes are TRBV6-5 and TRBJ1-2; the match to TRBD1 covers 7 bases. Trimming at V came to 6 bases and at J to 4 bases, leaving 8 bases not matched to a gene. Germline CDR1 MNHEY, CDR2 SVGAGI. The CDR3 runs 14 residues. The CDR3 sequence is CASRPSDRSYGYTF. Written as DNA, the CDR3 is TGTGCCAGCAGACCCTCGGACAGGTCCTATGGCTACACCTTC.

The chain combines TRBV6-6 with TRBJ1-1; D is undetermined. With 3 bases removed from V and 10 bases from J, the gap between germline ends came to 12 bases. CDR1 and CDR2 from the germline V gene are MNHNY and SVGAGI (reference sequence). The CDR3 runs 12 residues. The CDR3 here is CASSYAGGGAFF. The DNA for the CDR3 is TGTGCCAGCAGTTATGCCGGCGGTGGAGCTTTCTTT.

The table lists this clone with a count of one. The V call is TRBV2, the J call TRBJ2-2; 8 bases are a match to TRBD2. The ends lost 8 bases at V and 1 base at J; junction bases unmatched: 6. Germline CDR1 SNHLY, CDR2 FYNNEI. This CDR3 contains 15 residues. CDR3 sequence reads: CASVGTSGNTGELFF. The CDR3 DNA reads as TGTGCCAGCGTAGGTACTAGCGGGAACACCGGGGAGCTGTTTTTT.

The chain uses TRBV12-3 or TRBV12-4 and TRBJ2-7; 7 bases are a match to TRBD1. The CDR3 spans 13 residues. J gave up 4 bases and V 7 bases, and 7 bases lay outside the gene matches. The CDR3 is CASTLQDRYEQYF. CDR3 DNA: TGTGCCAGCACCCTCCAGGACAGGTACGAGCAGTACTTC.

This clone was seen once. The rearrangement links TRBV18 to TRBJ2-2; 7 positions agree with TRBD1. V lost 3 bases to trimming and J lost 2 bases; unmatched junction nucleotides: 6. CDR1 and CDR2 (germline): KGHSH, LQKENI. The CDR3 sequence is 16 residues long. The chain's CDR3 is CASSPQTGLNTGELFF. CDR3 coding DNA: TGTGCCAGCTCACCCCAGACAGGGCTAAACACCGGGGAGCTGTTTTTT.

In this sample, this clone turned up once. The chain recombines TRBV4-1 with TRBJ2-3; 7 nucleotides align to TRBD2. The trim removed 4 bases at V and 1 base at J, leaving 5 bases unmatched. Germline V CDR1 and CDR2: MGHRA, YSYEKL. The CDR3 extends over 15 amino acids. The CDR3 DNA is TGCGCCAGCAGCCCCGGGACTACTCGCACAGATACGCAGTATTTT. Translation gives CASSPGTTRTDTQYF.

The chain joins TRBV2 to TRBJ1-4; the match to TRBD1 covers 7 bases. V was pared by 2 bases and J by 5 bases, with 5 bases of the junction left unmatched. There are 15 residues in the CDR3. In germline, CDR1 is SNHLY, CDR2 FYNNEI. In DNA, the CDR3 is TGTGCCAGCAGTGAACGTACAGGGGAAAATGAAAAACTGTTTTTT. Amino acids: CASSERTGENEKLFF.

The J gene is TRBJ2-3, the V gene TRBV19; 7 nucleotides agree with TRBD2. The germline gives CDR1 LNHDA, CDR2 SQIVND (reference sequence). CDR3 length equals 16 residues. J was trimmed by 0 bases and V by 0 bases; bases with no gene match: 3. DNA for the CDR3: TGTGCCAGTAGTATAGATAGCGGGTCTAGCACAGATACGCAGTATTTT. This codes for CASSIDSGSSTDTQYF.

This clone was found a few times. The chain is built from TRBV3-1 (or the pseudogene TRBV3-2) and TRBJ1-6; D not resolved. Germline V lookup: CDR1 LGHDT, CDR2 YNNKEL (reference sequence). V lost 1 base to trimming and J lost 7 bases, with 11 bases between them. This CDR3 spans 15 amino acids. CDR3 region: CASSQGARLNSPLHF. The CDR3 DNA follows: TGTGCCAGCAGCCAAGGGGCAAGACTAAATTCACCCCTCCACTTT.

V is TRBV13 and J is TRBJ2-3; D unresolved. The ends were cut back, 3 bases at V and 8 bases at J, with 15 bases in the middle. There are 14 residues in the CDR3. Per the germline V gene, CDR1 is PRHDT and CDR2 is FYEKMQ (reference sequence). The CDR3: CASSFRQPGPTQYF. The CDR3 DNA reads as TGTGCCAGCAGCTTCAGGCAGCCTGGGCCTACGCAGTATTTT.

The chain links TRBV5-4 to TRBJ1-3; 10 positions agree with TRBD1. The CDR3 is 17 residues long. Unmatched junction bases numbered 8, after V lost 3 bases and J lost 2 bases. Germline assignment: CDR1 SGHNT and CDR2 YYREEE (reference sequence). The CDR3 here is CASSSPGQGPTGNTIYF. The DNA for the CDR3 is TGTGCCAGCAGCTCACCGGGACAGGGGCCAACTGGAAACACCATATATTTT. The full variable domain, completed using reference TRBV5-4 and TRBJ1-3, is ETGVTQSPTHLIKTRGQQVTLRCSSQSGHNTVSWYQQALGQGPQFIFQYYREEENGRGNFPPRFSGLQFPNYSSELNVNALELDDSALYLCASSSPGQGPTGNTIYFGEGSWLTVV.

The chain recombines TRBV29-1 with TRBJ1-2; TRBD1 might be the D (5 bases). The CDR3 totals 13 residues. V lost 2 bases, J lost 4 bases, and 11 bases lay in between. Germline CDR1 SQVTM, CDR2 ANQGSEA. In nucleotides, the CDR3 is TGCAGCGTTGAAAGTCTGGGGCCCTATGGCTACACCTTC. Its protein is CSVESLGPYGYTF. Full variable domain (rest looked up from reference TRBV29-1 and TRBJ1-2): SAVISQKPSRDICQRGTSLTIQCQVDSQVTMMFWYRQQPGQSLTLIATANQGSEATYESGFVIDKFPISRPNLTFSTLTVSNMSPEDSSIYLCSVESLGPYGYTFGSGTRLTVV.

The chain employs TRBV25-1 and TRBJ1-2, with TRBD1 matching over 8 bases. This CDR3 spans 16 amino acids. J was trimmed by 5 bases and V by 4 bases; bases with no gene match: 12. Germline V gene lookup returns CDR1 MGHDK and CDR2 SYGVNS. The CDR3 reads CASSALGSGGYYGYTF. DNA for the CDR3: TGTGCCAGCAGTGCACTAGGTTCAGGGGGCTATTATGGCTACACCTTC.

CDR3 residues: CASSQGIIQDRSYGYTF. The CDR3 DNA reads TGTGCCAGCAGCCAAGGCATAATACAGGACAGAAGCTATGGCTACACCTTC. The gene calls are TRBV3-1 (or the pseudogene TRBV3-2) and TRBJ1-2, with D maybe TRBD1 (6 bases). Per the germline V gene, CDR1 is LGHDT and CDR2 is YNNKEL (reference sequence). The CDR3 covers 17 residues. The V gene lost 1 base and the J gene lost 4 bases, with 19 bases spanning the gap.

This chain uses TRBV5-5 with TRBJ2-7; possible D gene TRBD1, 5 bases. Germline V lookup: CDR1 SGHKS, CDR2 YYEKEE (reference sequence). CDR3 length: 12 amino acids. Trimming shortened V by 4 bases and J by 6 bases, and 11 bases separated the two germline ends. The CDR3 DNA sequence: TGTGCCAGCAGCCCTCCAGGGATCGAGCAGTACTTC. As protein: CASSPPGIEQYF.

The chain joins TRBV24-1 to TRBJ2-2; 9 bases map to TRBD2. With V trimmed by 9 bases and J by 1 base, 2 bases remained unmatched. This CDR3 spans 14 amino acids. Germline V gene data show CDR1 as KGHDR and CDR2 as SFDVKD. As DNA, the CDR3 is TGTGCCACCGGGACTAGCAGGAACACCGGGGAGCTGTTTTTT. The encoded protein is CATGTSRNTGELFF.

This chain links TRBV6-6 with TRBJ1-5; 7 nucleotides match TRBD1. Trimming removed 8 bases from V and 7 bases from J; junction bases left unmatched: 5. CDR1 MNHNY and CDR2 SVGAGI come from the germline V gene (reference sequence). This CDR3 is 12 amino acids long. CDR3 residues: CASRTGGQPQHF. The CDR3 nucleotides read TGTGCCAGCCGGACAGGAGGGCAGCCCCAGCATTTT.

The gene calls are TRBV5-1 and TRBJ1-3; D possibly corresponds to TRBD1 (6 bases). CDR3 length equals 14 residues. CDR1 is SGHRS and CDR2 is YFSETQ in the germline V gene. V was clipped by 7 bases and J by 0 bases, with 11 bases between them. CDR3 amino acids: CASSIQGSGNTIYF. DNA for the CDR3: TGCGCCAGCTCCATACAGGGCTCTGGAAACACCATATATTTT.

The chain combines TRBV24-1 with TRBJ2-1, with TRBD2 matching 7 bases. With 3 bases clipped from V and 8 bases from J, the junction kept 12 bases outside the gene matches. CDR3 length: 16 amino acids. Looked up from germline, CDR1 is KGHDR and CDR2 is SFDVKD. The CDR3: CATSDAIRGSFDEQFF. DNA of the CDR3: TGTGCCACCAGTGATGCCATCCGCGGGAGTTTCGATGAGCAGTTCTTC.

As regards this clone: The same CDR3 arises from other DNA sequences in this sample as well. The DNA of the CDR3 is TGTGCCAGCAGCTTAGGGCAGGGGGTATCACCCCTCCACTTT. Protein product: CASSLGQGVSPLHF. V usage is TRBV7-9 and J usage is TRBJ1-6, with 7 bases matching TRBD1. V lost 1 base and J lost 10; bases outside the gene matches: 4. This CDR3 contains 14 residues. Germline CDR1 reads SEHNR; CDR2 reads FQNEAQ (reference sequence).